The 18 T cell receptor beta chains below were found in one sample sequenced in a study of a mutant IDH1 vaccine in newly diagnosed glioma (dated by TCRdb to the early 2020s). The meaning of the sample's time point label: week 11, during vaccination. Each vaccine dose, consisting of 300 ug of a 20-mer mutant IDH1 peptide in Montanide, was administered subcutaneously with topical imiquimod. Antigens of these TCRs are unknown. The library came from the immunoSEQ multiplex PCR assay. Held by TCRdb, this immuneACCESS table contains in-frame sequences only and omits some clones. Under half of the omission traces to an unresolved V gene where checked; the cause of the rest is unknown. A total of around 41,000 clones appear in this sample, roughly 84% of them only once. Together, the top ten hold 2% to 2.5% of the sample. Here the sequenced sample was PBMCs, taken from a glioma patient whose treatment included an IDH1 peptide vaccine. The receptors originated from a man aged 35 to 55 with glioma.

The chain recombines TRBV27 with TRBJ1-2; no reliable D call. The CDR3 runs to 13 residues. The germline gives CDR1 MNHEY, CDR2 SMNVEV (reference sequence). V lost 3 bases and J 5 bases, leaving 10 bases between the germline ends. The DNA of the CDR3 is TGTGCCAGCAGTTTTTCCTCAATGTATGGCTACACCTTC. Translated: CASSFSSMYGYTF.

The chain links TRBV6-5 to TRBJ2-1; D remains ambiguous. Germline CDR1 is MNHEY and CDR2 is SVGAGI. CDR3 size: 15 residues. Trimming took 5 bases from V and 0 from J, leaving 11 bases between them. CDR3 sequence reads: CASSLMGSSYNEQFF. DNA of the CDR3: TGTGCCAGCAGTCTTATGGGTTCCTCCTACAATGAGCAGTTCTTC.

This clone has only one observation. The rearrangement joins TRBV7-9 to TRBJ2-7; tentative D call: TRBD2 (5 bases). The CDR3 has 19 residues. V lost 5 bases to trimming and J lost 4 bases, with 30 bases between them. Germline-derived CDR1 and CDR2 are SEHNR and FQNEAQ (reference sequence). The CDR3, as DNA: TGTGCCAGCAGCACCCTCTCCTCTCGGACTGACACCGGCGGTTACGAGCAGTACTTC. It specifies CASSTLSSRTDTGGYEQYF.

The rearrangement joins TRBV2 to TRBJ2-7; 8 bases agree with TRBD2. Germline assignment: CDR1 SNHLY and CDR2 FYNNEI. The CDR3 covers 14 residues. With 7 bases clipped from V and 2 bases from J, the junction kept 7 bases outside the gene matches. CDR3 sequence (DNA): TGTGCCAGCACCAGCGGGAGTGCACCCTACGAGCAGTACTTC. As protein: CASTSGSAPYEQYF.

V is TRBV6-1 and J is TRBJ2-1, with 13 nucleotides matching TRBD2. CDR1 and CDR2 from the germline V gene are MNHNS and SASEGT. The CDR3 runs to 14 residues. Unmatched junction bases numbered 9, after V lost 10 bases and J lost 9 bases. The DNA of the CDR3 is TGTGCCACCATCCGACTAGCGGGGGGCGGTGAGCAGTTCTTC. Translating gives CATIRLAGGGEQFF.

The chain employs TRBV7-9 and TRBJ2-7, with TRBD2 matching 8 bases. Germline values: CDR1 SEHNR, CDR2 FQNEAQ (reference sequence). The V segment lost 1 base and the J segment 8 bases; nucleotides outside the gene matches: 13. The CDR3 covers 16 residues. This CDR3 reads CASSLVSSGPVAQQYF. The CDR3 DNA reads TGTGCCAGCAGCTTAGTATCTAGCGGGCCTGTTGCACAGCAGTACTTC.

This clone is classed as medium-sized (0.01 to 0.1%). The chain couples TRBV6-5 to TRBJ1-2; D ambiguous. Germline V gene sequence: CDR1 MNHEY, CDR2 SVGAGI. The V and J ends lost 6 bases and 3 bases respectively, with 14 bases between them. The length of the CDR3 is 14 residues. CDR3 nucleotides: TGTGCCAGCAGGAAAGGGATCACACACTATGGCTACACCTTC. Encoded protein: CASRKGITHYGYTF.

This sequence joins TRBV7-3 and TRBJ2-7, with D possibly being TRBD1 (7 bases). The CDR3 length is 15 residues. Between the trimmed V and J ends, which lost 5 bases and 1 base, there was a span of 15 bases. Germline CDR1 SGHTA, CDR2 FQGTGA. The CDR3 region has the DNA TGTGCCAGCAGCCCCGCGGGGACAGCTTCCTACGAGCAGTACTTC. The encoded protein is CASSPAGTASYEQYF.

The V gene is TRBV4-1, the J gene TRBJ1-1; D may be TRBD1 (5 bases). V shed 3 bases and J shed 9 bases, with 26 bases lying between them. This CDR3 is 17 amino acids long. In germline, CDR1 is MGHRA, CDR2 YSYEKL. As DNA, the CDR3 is TGCGCCAGCAGCCAGACGGACTCACTTGGCAGGGTCTCTCAAGCTTTCTTT. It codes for CASSQTDSLGRVSQAFF.

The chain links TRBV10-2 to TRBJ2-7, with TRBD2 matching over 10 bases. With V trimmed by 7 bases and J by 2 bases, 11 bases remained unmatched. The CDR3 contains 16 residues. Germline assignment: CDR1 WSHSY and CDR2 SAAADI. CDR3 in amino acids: CASTHPSGRDTYEQYF. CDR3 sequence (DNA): TGCGCCAGCACCCACCCCAGCGGGAGGGATACCTACGAGCAGTACTTC.

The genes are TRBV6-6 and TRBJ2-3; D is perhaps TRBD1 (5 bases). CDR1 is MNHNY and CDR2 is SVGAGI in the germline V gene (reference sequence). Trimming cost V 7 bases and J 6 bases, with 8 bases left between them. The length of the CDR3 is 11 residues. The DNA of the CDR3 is TGTGCCAGCACCAGGGCCGATACGCAGTATTTT. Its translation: CASTRADTQYF.

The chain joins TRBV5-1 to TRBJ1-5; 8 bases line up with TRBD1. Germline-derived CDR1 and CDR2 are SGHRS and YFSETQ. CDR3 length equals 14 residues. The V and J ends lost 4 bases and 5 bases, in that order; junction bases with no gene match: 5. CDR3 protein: CASSDGQGDQPQHF. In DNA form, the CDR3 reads TGCGCCAGCAGCGACGGACAGGGAGATCAGCCCCAGCATTTT.

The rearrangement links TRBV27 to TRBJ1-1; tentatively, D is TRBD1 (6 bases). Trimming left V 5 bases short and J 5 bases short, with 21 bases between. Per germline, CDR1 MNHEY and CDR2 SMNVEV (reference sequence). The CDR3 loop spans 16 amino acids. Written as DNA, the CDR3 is TGTGCCAGCAGTGAACCCCCGGGGGGGGCGAGGACTGAAGCTTTCTTT. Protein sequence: CASSEPPGGARTEAFF.

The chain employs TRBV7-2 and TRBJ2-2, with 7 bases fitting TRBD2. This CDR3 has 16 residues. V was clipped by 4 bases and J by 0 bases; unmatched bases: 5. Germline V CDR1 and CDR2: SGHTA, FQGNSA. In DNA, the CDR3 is TGTGCCAGCAGCTCCGCTAGCGGAACGAACACCGGGGAGCTGTTTTTT. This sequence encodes CASSSASGTNTGELFF.

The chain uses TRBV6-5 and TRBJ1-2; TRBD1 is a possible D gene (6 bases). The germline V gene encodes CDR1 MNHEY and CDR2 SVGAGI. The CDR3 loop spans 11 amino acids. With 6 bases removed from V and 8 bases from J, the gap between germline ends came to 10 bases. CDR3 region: CASRDGGGYTF. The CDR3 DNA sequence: TGTGCCAGCAGAGACGGGGGCGGCTACACCTTC.

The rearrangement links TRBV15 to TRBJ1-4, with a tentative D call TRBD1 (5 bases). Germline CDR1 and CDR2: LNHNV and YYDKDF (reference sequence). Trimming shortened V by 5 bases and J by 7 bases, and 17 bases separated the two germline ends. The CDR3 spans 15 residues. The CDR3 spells CATSVRRGRVEKLFF. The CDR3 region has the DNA TGTGCCACCAGCGTAAGGCGGGGGAGGGTTGAAAAACTGTTTTTT.

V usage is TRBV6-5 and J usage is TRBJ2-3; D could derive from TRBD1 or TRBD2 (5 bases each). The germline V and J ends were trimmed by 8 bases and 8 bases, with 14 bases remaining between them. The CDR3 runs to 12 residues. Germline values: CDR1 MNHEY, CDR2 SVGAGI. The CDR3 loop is CASGTSGGTQYF. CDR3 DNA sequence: TGTGCCAGCGGGACGTCCGGCGGTACGCAGTATTTT.

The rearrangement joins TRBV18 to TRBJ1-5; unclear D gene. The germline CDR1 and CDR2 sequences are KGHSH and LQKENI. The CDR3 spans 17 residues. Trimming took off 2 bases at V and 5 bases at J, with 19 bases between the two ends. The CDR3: CASSPGSGWVLHQPQHF. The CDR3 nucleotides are TGTGCCAGCTCACCAGGAAGTGGCTGGGTACTTCATCAGCCCCAGCATTTT.